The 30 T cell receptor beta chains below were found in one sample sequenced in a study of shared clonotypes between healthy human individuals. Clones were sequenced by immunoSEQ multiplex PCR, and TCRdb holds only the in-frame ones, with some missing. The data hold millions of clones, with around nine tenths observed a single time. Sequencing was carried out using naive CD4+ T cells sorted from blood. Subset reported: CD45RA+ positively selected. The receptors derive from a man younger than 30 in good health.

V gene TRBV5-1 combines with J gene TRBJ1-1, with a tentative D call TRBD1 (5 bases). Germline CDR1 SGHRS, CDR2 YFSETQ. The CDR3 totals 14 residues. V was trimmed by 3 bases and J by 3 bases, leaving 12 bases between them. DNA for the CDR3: TGCGCCAGCAGCTCCGGATTGGGGGACACTGAAGCTTTCTTT. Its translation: CASSSGLGDTEAFF.

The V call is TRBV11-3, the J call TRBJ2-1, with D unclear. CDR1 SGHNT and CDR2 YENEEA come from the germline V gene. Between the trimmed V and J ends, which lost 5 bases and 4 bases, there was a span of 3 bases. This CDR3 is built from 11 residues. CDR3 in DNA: TGTGCCAGCAGCCGATACAATGAGCAGTTCTTC. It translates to CASSRYNEQFF. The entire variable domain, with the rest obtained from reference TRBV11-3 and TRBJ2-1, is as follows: EAGVVQSPRYKIIEKKQPVAFWCNPISGHNTLYWYLQNLGQGPELLIRYENEEAVDDSQLPKDRFSAERLKGVDSTLKIQPAELGDSAVYLCASSRYNEQFFGPGTRLTVL.

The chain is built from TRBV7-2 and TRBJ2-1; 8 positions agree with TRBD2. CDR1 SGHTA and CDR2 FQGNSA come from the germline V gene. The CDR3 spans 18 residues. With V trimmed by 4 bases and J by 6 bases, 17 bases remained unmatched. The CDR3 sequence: CASSSIGVVSGTPNEQFF. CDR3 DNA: TGTGCCAGCAGCTCTATTGGGGTTGTTAGCGGGACCCCCAATGAGCAGTTCTTC. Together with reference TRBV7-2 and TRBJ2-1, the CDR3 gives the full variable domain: GAGVSQSPSNKVTEKGKDVELRCDPISGHTALYWYRQSLGQGLEFLIYFQGNSAPDKSGLPSDRFSAERTGGSVSTLTIQRTQQEDSAVYLCASSSIGVVSGTPNEQFFGPGTRLTVL.

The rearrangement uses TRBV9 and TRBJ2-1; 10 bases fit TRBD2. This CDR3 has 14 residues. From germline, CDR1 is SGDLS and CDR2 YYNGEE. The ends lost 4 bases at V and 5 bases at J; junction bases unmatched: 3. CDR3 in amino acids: CASSFGLADNEQFF. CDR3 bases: TGTGCCAGCAGCTTCGGACTAGCGGACAATGAGCAGTTCTTC.

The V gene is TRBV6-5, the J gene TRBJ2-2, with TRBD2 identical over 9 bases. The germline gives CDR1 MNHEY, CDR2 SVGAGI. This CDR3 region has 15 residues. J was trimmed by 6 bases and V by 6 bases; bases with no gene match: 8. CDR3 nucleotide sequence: TGTGCCAGCAGCCGTCCAGCGGGAGGCGCCGGGGAGCTGTTTTTT. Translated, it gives CASSRPAGGAGELFF.

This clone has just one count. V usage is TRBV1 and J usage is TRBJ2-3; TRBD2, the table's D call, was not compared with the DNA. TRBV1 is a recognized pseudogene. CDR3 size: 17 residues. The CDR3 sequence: CTSSDPRTSRPTDTQYF. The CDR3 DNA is TGCACCAGCAGCGACCCCAGGACTAGCCGCCCCACAGATACGCAGTATTTT.

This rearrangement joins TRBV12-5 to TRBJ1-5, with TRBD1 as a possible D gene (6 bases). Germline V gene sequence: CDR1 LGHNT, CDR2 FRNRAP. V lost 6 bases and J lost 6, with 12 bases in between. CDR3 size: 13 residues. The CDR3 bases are TGTGCTAGTGGGGGGGCGAGGGGTCAGCCCCAGCATTTT. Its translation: CASGGARGQPQHF.

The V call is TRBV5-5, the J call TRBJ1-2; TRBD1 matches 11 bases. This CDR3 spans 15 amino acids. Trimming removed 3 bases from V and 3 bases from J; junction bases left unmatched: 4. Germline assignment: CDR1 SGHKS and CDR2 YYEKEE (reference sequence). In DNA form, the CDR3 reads TGTGCCAGCAGCTGGACAGGGGGCACGGACTATGGCTACACCTTC. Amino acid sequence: CASSWTGGTDYGYTF.

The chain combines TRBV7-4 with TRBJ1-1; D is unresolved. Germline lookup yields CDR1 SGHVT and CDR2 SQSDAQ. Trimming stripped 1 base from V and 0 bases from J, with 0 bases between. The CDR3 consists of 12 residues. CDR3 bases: TGTGCCAGCAGCTTAGTGAACACTGAAGCTTTCTTT. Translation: CASSLVNTEAFF.

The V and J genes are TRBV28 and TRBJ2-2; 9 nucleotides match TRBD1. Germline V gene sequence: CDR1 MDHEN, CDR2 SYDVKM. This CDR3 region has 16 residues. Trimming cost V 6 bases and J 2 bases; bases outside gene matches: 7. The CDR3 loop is CASSRITGGNTGELFF. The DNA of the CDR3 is TGTGCCAGCAGCCGCATAACAGGGGGCAACACCGGGGAGCTGTTTTTT. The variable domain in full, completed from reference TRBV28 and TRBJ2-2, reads DVKVTQSSRYLVKRTGEKVFLECVQDMDHENMFWYRQDPGLGLRLIYFSYDVKMKEKGDIPEGYSVSREKKERFSLILESASTNQTSMYLCASSRITGGNTGELFFGEGSRLTVL.

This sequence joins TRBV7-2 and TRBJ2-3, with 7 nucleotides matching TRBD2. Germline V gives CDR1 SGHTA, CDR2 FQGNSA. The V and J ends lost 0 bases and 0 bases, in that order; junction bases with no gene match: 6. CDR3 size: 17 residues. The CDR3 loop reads CASSLATPSGSTDTQYF. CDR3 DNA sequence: TGTGCCAGCAGCTTAGCGACTCCTAGCGGTAGCACAGATACGCAGTATTTT. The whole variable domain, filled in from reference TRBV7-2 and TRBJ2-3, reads GAGVSQSPSNKVTEKGKDVELRCDPISGHTALYWYRQSLGQGLEFLIYFQGNSAPDKSGLPSDRFSAERTGGSVSTLTIQRTQQEDSAVYLCASSLATPSGSTDTQYFGPGTRLTVL.

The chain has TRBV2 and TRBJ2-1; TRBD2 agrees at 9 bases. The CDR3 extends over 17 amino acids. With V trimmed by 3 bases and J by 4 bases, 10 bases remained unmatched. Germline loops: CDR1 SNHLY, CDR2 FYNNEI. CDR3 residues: CASSERSGTSRYNEQFF. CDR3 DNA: TGTGCCAGCAGTGAGAGATCCGGGACTAGCAGATACAATGAGCAGTTCTTC.

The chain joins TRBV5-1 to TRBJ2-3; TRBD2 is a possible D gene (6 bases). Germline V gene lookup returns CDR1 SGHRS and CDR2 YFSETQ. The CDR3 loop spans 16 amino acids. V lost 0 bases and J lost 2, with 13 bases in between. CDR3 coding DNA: TGCGCCAGCAGCTTGGTCCTCGGGAGATACACAGATACGCAGTATTTT. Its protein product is CASSLVLGRYTDTQYF.

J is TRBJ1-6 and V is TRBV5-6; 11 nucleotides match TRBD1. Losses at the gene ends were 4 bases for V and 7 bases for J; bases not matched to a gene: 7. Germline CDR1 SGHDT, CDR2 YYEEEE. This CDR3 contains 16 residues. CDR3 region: CASSGRGTGGNSPLHF. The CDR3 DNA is TGTGCCAGCAGCGGCCGGGGGACAGGGGGGAATTCACCCCTCCACTTT.

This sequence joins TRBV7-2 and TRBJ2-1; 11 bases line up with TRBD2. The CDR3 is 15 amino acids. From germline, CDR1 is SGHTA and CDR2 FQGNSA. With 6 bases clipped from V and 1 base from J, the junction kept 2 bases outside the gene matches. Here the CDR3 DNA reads TGTGCCAGCAGTCGACTAGCGGGATCCTACAATGAGCAGTTCTTC. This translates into CASSRLAGSYNEQFF.

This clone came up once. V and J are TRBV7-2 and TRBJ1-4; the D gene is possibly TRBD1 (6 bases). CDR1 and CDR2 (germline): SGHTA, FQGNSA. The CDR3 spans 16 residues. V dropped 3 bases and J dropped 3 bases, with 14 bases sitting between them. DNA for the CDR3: TGTGCCAGCAGCTTTACAGGGTTAACGGCTAATGAAAAACTGTTTTTT. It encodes CASSFTGLTANEKLFF.

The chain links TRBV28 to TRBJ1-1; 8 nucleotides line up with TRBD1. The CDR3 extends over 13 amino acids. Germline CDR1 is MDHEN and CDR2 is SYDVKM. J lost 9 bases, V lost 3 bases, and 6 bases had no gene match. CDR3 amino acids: CASSLGGDRQAFF. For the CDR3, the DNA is TGTGCCAGCAGTTTGGGCGGGGACAGGCAAGCTTTCTTT. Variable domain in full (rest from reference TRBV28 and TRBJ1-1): DVKVTQSSRYLVKRTGEKVFLECVQDMDHENMFWYRQDPGLGLRLIYFSYDVKMKEKGDIPEGYSVSREKKERFSLILESASTNQTSMYLCASSLGGDRQAFFGQGTRLTVV.

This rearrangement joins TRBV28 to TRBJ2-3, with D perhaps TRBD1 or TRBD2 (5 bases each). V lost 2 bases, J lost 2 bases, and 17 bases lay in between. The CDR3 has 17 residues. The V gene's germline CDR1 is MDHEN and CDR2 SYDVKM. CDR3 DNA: TGTGCCAGCAGTTTACGGGGCCAACCTTGGGCCACAGATACGCAGTATTTT. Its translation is CASSLRGQPWATDTQYF. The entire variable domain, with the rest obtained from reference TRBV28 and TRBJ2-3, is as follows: DVKVTQSSRYLVKRTGEKVFLECVQDMDHENMFWYRQDPGLGLRLIYFSYDVKMKEKGDIPEGYSVSREKKERFSLILESASTNQTSMYLCASSLRGQPWATDTQYFGPGTRLTVL.

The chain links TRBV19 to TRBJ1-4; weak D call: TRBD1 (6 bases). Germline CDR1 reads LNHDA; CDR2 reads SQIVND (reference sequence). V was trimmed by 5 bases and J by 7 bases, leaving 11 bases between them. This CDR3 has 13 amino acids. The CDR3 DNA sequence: TGTGCCAGTAGTTGGGGGCGAGGTGAAAAACTGTTTTTT. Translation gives CASSWGRGEKLFF.

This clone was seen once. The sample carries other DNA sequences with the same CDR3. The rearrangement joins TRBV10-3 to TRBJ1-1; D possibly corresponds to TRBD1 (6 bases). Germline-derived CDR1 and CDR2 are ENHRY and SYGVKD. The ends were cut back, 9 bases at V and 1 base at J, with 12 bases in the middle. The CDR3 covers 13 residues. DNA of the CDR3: TGTGCCATATCGACAGGCGGGAACACTGAAGCTTTCTTT. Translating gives CAISTGGNTEAFF.

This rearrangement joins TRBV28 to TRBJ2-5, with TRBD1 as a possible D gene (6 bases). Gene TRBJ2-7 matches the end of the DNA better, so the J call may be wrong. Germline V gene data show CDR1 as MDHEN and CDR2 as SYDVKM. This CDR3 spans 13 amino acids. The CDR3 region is CASTQGKAYEQYF. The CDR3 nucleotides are TGTGCCAGCACTCAGGGGAAGGCCTACGAGCAGTACTTC.

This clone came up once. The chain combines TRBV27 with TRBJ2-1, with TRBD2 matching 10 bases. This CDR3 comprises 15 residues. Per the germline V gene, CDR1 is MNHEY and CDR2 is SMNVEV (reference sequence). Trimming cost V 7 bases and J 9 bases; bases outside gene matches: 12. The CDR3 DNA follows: TGTGCCAGCACCCTGACTAGCGGGCTCGGGATTGAGCAGTTCTTC. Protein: CASTLTSGLGIEQFF.

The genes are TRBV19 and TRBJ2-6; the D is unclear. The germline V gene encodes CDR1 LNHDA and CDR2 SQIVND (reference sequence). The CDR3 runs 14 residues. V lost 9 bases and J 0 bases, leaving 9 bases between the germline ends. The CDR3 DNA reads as TGTGCCAGCCTCCACCGCTCTGGGGCCAACGTCCTGACTTTC. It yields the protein CASLHRSGANVLTF.

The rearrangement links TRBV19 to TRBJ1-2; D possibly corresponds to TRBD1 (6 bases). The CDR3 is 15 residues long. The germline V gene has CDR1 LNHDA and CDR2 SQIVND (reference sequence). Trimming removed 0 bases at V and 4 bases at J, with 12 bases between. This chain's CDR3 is CASSIDSRGGYGYTF. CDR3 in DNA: TGTGCCAGTAGTATAGATTCCAGGGGAGGCTATGGCTACACCTTC.

The CDR3 region has the DNA TGTGCCAGTTACTCTCGGTCCTTGAACACTGAAGCTTTCTTT. This gives the protein CASYSRSLNTEAFF. The chain uses TRBV19 and TRBJ1-1, with D unresolved. The germline CDR1 and CDR2 sequences are LNHDA and SQIVND (reference sequence). This CDR3 has 14 amino acids. V was cut by 8 bases and J by 0 bases, with 13 bases left in between.

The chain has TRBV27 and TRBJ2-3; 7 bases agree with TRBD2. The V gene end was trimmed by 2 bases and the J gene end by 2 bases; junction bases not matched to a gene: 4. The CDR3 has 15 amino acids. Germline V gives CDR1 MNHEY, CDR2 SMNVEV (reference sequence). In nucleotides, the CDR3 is TGTGCCAGCAGTTTAGAGGGAGGGCCCACAGATACGCAGTATTTT. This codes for CASSLEGGPTDTQYF.

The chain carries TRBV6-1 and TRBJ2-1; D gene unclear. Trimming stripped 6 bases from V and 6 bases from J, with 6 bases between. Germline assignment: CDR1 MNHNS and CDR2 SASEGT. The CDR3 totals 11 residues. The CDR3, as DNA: TGTGCCAGCAGCATAGGCAATGAGCAGTTCTTC. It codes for CASSIGNEQFF.

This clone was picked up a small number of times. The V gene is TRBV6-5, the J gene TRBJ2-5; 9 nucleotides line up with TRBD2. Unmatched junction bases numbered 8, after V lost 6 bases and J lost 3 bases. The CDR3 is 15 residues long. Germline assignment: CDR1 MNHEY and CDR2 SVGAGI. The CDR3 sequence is CASRQAGGPEETQYF. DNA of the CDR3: TGTGCCAGCAGACAAGCGGGGGGCCCAGAAGAGACCCAGTACTTC.

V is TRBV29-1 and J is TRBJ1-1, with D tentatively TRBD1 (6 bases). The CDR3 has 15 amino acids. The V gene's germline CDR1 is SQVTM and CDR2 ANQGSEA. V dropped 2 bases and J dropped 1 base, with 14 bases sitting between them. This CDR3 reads CSVELSWTENTEAFF. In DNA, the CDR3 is TGCAGCGTTGAATTATCTTGGACAGAGAACACTGAAGCTTTCTTT.

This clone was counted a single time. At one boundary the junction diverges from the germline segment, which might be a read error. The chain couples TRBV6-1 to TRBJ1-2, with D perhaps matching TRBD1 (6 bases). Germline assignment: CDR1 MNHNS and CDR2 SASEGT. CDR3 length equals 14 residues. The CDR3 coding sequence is TGTGCCAGCACTGAACTACGGGGGCTCTTTGGCTACACCTTC. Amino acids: CASTELRGLFGYTF.